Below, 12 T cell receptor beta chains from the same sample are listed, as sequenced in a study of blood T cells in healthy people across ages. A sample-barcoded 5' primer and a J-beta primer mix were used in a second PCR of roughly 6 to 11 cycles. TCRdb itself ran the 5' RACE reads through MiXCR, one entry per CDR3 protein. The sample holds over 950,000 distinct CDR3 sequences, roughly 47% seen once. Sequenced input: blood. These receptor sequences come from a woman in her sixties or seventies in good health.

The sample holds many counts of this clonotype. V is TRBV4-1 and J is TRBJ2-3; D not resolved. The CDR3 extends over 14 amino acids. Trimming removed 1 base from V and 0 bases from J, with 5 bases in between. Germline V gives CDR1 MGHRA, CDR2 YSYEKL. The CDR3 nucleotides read TGCGCCAGCAGCCAAGCCGGGAGCACAGATACGCAGTATTTT. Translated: CASSQAGSTDTQYF.

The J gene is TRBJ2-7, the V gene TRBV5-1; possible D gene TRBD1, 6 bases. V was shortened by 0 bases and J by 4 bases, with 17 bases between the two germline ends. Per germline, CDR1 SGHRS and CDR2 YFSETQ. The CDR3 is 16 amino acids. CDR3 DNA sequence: TGCGCCAGCAGCTTGGGATGGGTGACAGGCGGGTACGAGCAGTACTTC. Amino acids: CASSLGWVTGGYEQYF.

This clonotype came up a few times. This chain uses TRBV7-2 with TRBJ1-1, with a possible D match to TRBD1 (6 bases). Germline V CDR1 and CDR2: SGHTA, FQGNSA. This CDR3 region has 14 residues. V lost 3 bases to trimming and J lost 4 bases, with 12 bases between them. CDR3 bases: TGTGCCAGCAGCTTCACAGGGTCGGCCACTGAAGCTTTCTTT. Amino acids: CASSFTGSATEAFF. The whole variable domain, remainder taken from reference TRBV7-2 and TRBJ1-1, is GAGVSQSPSNKVTEKGKDVELRCDPISGHTALYWYRQSLGQGLEFLIYFQGNSAPDKSGLPSDRFSAERTGGSVSTLTIQRTQQEDSAVYLCASSFTGSATEAFFGQGTRLTVV.

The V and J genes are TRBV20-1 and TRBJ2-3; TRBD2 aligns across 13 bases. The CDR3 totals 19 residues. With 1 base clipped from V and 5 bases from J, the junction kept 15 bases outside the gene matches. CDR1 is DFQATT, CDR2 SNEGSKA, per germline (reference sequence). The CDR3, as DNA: TGCAGTGCTAGAGGAGGAACGGGAGGACTAGCGGGAGTGGGAGATACGCAGTATTTT. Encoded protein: CSARGGTGGLAGVGDTQYF.

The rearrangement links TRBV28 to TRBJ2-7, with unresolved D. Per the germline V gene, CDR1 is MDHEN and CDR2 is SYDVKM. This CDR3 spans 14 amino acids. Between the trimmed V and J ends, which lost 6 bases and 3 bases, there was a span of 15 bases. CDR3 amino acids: CASRSSPAFYEQYF. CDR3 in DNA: TGTGCCAGCAGGTCCTCCCCAGCCTTCTACGAGCAGTACTTC.

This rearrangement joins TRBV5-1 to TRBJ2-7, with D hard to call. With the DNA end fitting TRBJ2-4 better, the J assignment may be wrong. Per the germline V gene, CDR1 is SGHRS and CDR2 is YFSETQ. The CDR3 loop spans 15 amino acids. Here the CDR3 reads CASSWAVGTGNIQYF. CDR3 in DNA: TGCGCCAGCAGCTGGGCAGTGGGCACGGGCAACATTCAGTACTTC.

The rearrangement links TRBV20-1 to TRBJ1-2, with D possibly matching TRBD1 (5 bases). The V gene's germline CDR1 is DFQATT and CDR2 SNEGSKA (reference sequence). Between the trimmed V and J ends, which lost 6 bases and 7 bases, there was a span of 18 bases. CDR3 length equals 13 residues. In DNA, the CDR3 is TGCAGTGCAACAGGTTCTTCCTGGGGTGGCTACACCTTC. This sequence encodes CSATGSSWGGYTF.

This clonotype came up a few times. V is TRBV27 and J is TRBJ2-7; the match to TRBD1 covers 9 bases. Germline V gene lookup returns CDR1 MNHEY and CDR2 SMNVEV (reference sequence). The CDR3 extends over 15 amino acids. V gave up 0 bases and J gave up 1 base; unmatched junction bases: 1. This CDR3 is CASSLSGTGSYEQYF. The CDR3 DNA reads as TGTGCCAGCAGTTTATCCGGGACAGGGTCCTACGAGCAGTACTTC.

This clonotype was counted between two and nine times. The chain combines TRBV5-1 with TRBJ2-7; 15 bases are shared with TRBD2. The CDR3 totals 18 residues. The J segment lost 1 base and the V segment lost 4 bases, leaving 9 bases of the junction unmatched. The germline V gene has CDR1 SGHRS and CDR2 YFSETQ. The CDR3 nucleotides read TGCGCCAGCAGCGGGACTAGCGGGAGGCCTACCTATTCCTACGAGCAGTACTTC. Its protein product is CASSGTSGRPTYSYEQYF.

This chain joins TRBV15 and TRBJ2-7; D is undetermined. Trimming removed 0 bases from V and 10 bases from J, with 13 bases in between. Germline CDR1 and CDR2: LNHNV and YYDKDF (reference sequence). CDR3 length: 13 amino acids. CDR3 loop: CATSRDPDGPQYF. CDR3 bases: TGTGCCACCAGCAGAGATCCCGACGGGCCCCAGTACTTC.

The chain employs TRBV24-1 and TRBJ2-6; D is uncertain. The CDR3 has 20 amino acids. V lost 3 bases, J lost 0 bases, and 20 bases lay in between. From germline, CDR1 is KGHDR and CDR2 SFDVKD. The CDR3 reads CATSDVNPGPGHSGANVLTF. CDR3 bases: TGTGCCACCAGTGATGTGAACCCGGGCCCCGGGCACTCTGGGGCCAACGTCCTGACTTTC.

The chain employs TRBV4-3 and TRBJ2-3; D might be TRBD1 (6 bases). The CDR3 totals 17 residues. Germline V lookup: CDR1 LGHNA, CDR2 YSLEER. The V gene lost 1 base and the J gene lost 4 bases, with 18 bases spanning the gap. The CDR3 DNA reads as TGCGCCAGCAGCCAAGCCGTGGCTTTAGGGGGACCAGATACGCAGTATTTT. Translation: CASSQAVALGGPDTQYF.